Presented here are 21 T cell receptor beta chains from one specimen sequenced in a study of cytomegalovirus exposure and HLA in healthy donors. The PCR employed 60 Vbeta primers together with 13 Jbeta primers. Repertoires were generated with immunoSEQ multiplex PCR, while TCRdb's copy carries only in-frame clones and drops some. The profile shows more than 95,000 clones, 77% of them singletons. Sequencing was done on a sample of PBMCs. The receptors originated from a woman aged 40 to 50 in good health and CMV-seropositive.

The gene calls are TRBV10-3 and TRBJ1-4; 8 positions match TRBD1. Germline V gene lookup returns CDR1 ENHRY and CDR2 SYGVKD. The length of the CDR3 is 15 residues. V lost 5 bases to trimming and J lost 5 bases; unmatched junction nucleotides: 7. This chain's CDR3 is CAISQQGAGNEKLFF. Written as DNA, the CDR3 is TGTGCCATCAGTCAGCAGGGGGCAGGGAATGAAAAACTGTTTTTT.

The rearrangement links TRBV5-4 to TRBJ2-5; TRBD1 matches 9 bases. Gene TRBJ2-7 matches the end of the DNA better, so the J call may be wrong. Germline values: CDR1 SGHNT, CDR2 YYREEE (reference sequence). This CDR3 has 14 amino acids. The CDR3 coding sequence is TGTGCCAGCAGCTTGGGGGGACAGGGTTACGAGCAGTACTTC. Its translation is CASSLGGQGYEQYF.

The J gene is TRBJ2-7, the V gene TRBV7-2; D unresolved. CDR3 length: 14 amino acids. Trimming left V 1 base short and J 3 bases short, with 10 bases between. Germline lookup yields CDR1 SGHTA and CDR2 FQGNSA. The CDR3 sequence is CASSLDAGLYEQYF. The CDR3 DNA follows: TGTGCCAGCAGCTTAGATGCAGGCCTCTACGAGCAGTACTTC.

With respect to this clone: No DNA is shown, since the ends of the CDR3 on it are uncertain; the CDR3 is the one TCRdb lists. The V call is TRBV11-2, the J call TRBJ2-7; the DNA was not compared with TRBD2, the D call given in the table. Germline V gene data show CDR1 as SGHAT and CDR2 as FQNNGV. A total of 13 residues make up the CDR3, ends included. The CDR3 spells CASSSSGGYEQYF.

This clone has only a few counts. V is TRBV5-4 and J is TRBJ2-1; TRBD2 matches 8 bases. The germline gives CDR1 SGHNT, CDR2 YYREEE (reference sequence). This CDR3 has 16 amino acids. Germline trimming cut 0 bases from V and 0 bases from J; bases unmatched to any gene: 2. CDR3 coding DNA: TGTGCCAGCAGCTTGGTAGCGGGGAGCTCCTACAATGAGCAGTTCTTC. Its protein is CASSLVAGSSYNEQFF.

V usage is TRBV7-2 and J usage is TRBJ2-7; possible D gene TRBD2, 5 bases. This CDR3 comprises 11 residues. Germline CDR1 and CDR2: SGHTA and FQGNSA. V dropped 3 bases and J dropped 6 bases, with 6 bases sitting between them. In DNA form, the CDR3 reads TGTGCCAGCAGCTTTGGAGGCGAGCAGTACTTC. Protein: CASSFGGEQYF.

This clone was seen just once. The chain recombines TRBV7-2 with TRBJ2-3, with D unresolved. CDR1 and CDR2 from the germline V gene are SGHTA and FQGNSA. V lost 4 bases to trimming and J lost 1 base, with 6 bases between them. The CDR3 consists of 13 residues. The CDR3 DNA reads as TGTGCCAGCAGCTCCTCTCGCACAGATACGCAGTATTTT. It yields the protein CASSSSRTDTQYF.

The chain links TRBV4-2 to TRBJ1-3; D is unclear. V was trimmed by 0 bases and J by 0 bases, leaving 6 bases between them. This CDR3 comprises 15 residues. Germline CDR1 reads LGHNA; CDR2 reads YNFKEQ. Here the CDR3 reads CASSQDRYSGNTIYF. The CDR3 bases are TGTGCCAGCAGCCAAGATCGGTACTCTGGAAACACCATATATTTT.

The rearrangement uses TRBV27 and TRBJ2-7, with 9 bases lining up with TRBD2. Losses at the gene ends were 2 bases for V and 6 bases for J; bases not matched to a gene: 8. The CDR3 spans 15 residues. In germline, CDR1 is MNHEY, CDR2 SMNVEV (reference sequence). The CDR3 here is CASSLITGGRAEQYF. The CDR3, as DNA: TGTGCCAGCAGTTTAATAACCGGCGGGAGGGCCGAGCAGTACTTC.

V is TRBV2 and J is TRBJ2-1; 9 positions agree with TRBD2. Trimming cost V 6 bases and J 5 bases; bases outside gene matches: 2. This CDR3 has 13 amino acids. Germline V gene sequence: CDR1 SNHLY, CDR2 FYNNEI. In nucleotides, the CDR3 is TGTGCCAGCAGGGTAGCGGGAGACAATGAGCAGTTCTTC. Its protein is CASRVAGDNEQFF.

The gene calls are TRBV29-1 and TRBJ2-5; tentatively, D is TRBD2 (6 bases). Trimming removed 4 bases from V and 4 bases from J, with 10 bases in between. CDR3 length: 12 amino acids. CDR1 is SQVTM, CDR2 ANQGSEA, per germline. The CDR3 sequence is CSVASERETQYF. CDR3 in DNA: TGCAGCGTTGCTAGCGAACGAGAGACCCAGTACTTC.

In DNA, the CDR3 is TGTGCCTGGAGCGAAAGGCTAGCGGGAGGGCCTTGGGTCGAGCAGTACTTC. Residues: CAWSERLAGGPWVEQYF. The rearrangement joins TRBV30 to TRBJ2-7; 12 nucleotides align to TRBD2. Per germline, CDR1 GTSNPN and CDR2 SVGIG (reference sequence). V lost 3 bases to trimming and J lost 6 bases; unmatched junction nucleotides: 15. This CDR3 has 17 residues.

This chain uses TRBV30 with TRBJ2-5; D perhaps matches TRBD2 (5 bases). Trimming removed 1 base at V and 5 bases at J, with 5 bases between. The germline CDR1 and CDR2 sequences are GTSNPN and SVGIG (reference sequence). The CDR3 is made up of 11 amino acids. CDR3 in DNA: TGTGCCTGGAGTGGCGGGGAGACCCAGTACTTC. It specifies CAWSGGETQYF.

This chain's CDR3 is CASSLAGQVYEQYF. CDR3 DNA sequence: TGTGCCAGCAGCTTGGCCGGACAGGTCTACGAGCAGTACTTC. This chain links TRBV5-4 with TRBJ2-7, with 7 bases identical to TRBD1. The CDR3 consists of 14 residues. V shed 0 bases, J shed 3 bases, and the junction held 3 bases outside the gene matches. Per the germline V gene, CDR1 is SGHNT and CDR2 is YYREEE (reference sequence).

The rearrangement joins TRBV6-1 to TRBJ2-1; no clear D. V was shortened by 0 bases and J by 3 bases, with 6 bases between the two germline ends. Germline assignment: CDR1 MNHNS and CDR2 SASEGT. This CDR3 region has 14 residues. The CDR3 region is CASSEARSYNEQFF. CDR3 nucleotides: TGTGCCAGCAGTGAAGCGAGGAGCTACAATGAGCAGTTCTTC.

This clone was counted only a few times. This chain links TRBV15 with TRBJ1-2, with 11 bases lining up with TRBD1. Germline V gene data show CDR1 as LNHNV and CDR2 as YYDKDF (reference sequence). The CDR3 is made up of 16 amino acids. After removal of 2 bases from V and 4 bases from J, the junction contained 6 bases not matched to a gene. CDR3 in DNA: TGTGCCACCAGCAGATCCTGGACAGGGGGCCTCTATGGCTACACCTTC. Amino acid sequence: CATSRSWTGGLYGYTF.

This sequence joins TRBV5-1 and TRBJ2-3, with 12 bases identical to TRBD2. The CDR3 spans 15 residues. Germline V CDR1 and CDR2: SGHRS, YFSETQ. The ends lost 4 bases at V and 6 bases at J; junction bases unmatched: 6. The DNA of the CDR3 is TGCGCCAGCAGCCTAGCGGGAGGGGCACCGGATACGCAGTATTTT. Amino acids: CASSLAGGAPDTQYF.

V gene TRBV2 combines with J gene TRBJ2-7; tentative D call: TRBD2 (6 bases). The CDR3 has 11 amino acids. V shed 10 bases and J shed 12 bases, with 19 bases lying between them. CDR1 and CDR2 (germline): SNHLY, FYNNEI. CDR3 protein: CANSEGTLLYF. The CDR3 DNA is TGTGCCAACTCTGAGGGGACTTTGTTGTACTTC.

The chain uses TRBV6-5 and TRBJ2-3; 7 bases map to TRBD1. The J segment lost 5 bases and the V segment lost 6 bases, leaving 11 bases of the junction unmatched. The CDR3 sequence is 15 residues long. Germline V lookup: CDR1 MNHEY, CDR2 SVGAGI. This chain's CDR3 is CASRSAGGSGDTQYF. In DNA form, the CDR3 reads TGTGCCAGCAGAAGCGCAGGGGGAAGCGGAGATACGCAGTATTTT.

This chain joins TRBV28 and TRBJ1-5; D may be TRBD1 (6 bases). Per germline, CDR1 MDHEN and CDR2 SYDVKM. The V and J ends lost 3 bases and 3 bases respectively, with 12 bases between them. The CDR3 contains 15 residues. The CDR3 DNA reads as TGTGCCAGCAGTTTTGGGGGCTTTACCAATCAGCCCCAGCATTTT. Its protein product is CASSFGGFTNQPQHF.

The V gene is TRBV4-2, the J gene TRBJ2-2; TRBD2 might be the D (5 bases). The CDR3 has 16 amino acids. Per the germline V gene, CDR1 is LGHNA and CDR2 is YNFKEQ. Trimming took off 4 bases at V and 0 bases at J, with 12 bases between the two ends. As DNA, the CDR3 is TGTGCCAGCAGCCCGGAAGCGGCTCCGAACACCGGGGAGCTGTTTTTT. It translates to CASSPEAAPNTGELFF.